This section outlines one T cell receptor (beta chain) sequence together with its context. The CDR3 runs to 15 residues. CDR1 and CDR2 (germline): SGHRS, YFSETQ. Trimming cost V 0 bases and J 7 bases; bases outside gene matches: 2. The data originate from a study of blood T cell repertoires in COVID-19. As handled by the study authors: Researchers report that nucleated cell counts were estimated from reference gene primer amplification. Data came from immunoSEQ multiplex PCR; TCRdb stores just in-frame clones and leaves some out. V and J calls and clone size are copied from that table; D and trimming were computed from the DNA. The sample lists about 81,000 clones, approximately 78% occurring once.

The TCR sequence derives from a human donor in a cohort sampled during active COVID-19. Sequenced input: peripheral blood. V and J are TRBV5-1 and TRBJ1-6, with 9 bases identical to TRBD1. The CDR3 loop reads CASSLDGQGNSPLHF. In DNA form, the CDR3 reads TGCGCCAGCAGCTTGGACGGACAGGGGAATTCACCCCTCCACTTT.